The rows below give T cell receptor beta chains drawn from one sample of a study of T cell responses to AZD1222 COVID-19 vaccine. Generated by immunoSEQ multiplex PCR, the TCRdb table keeps only in-frame clones and is missing some. The data hold some 150,000 clones, with more than 80% observed a single time. The sample here was peripheral blood, taken 28 days after the second AZD1222 dose. The receptors originated from an adult who received the AZD1222 COVID-19 vaccine. The CDR3 runs from the conserved cysteine through the conserved F or W. The D gene is left open where the match is weak. Clone sizes are given selectively: once, few, many, or a class where the clone is expanded.

V,J,D,size,DNA,CDR3
TRBV7-2,TRBJ2-2,TRBD1,-,TGTGCCAGCAGCCTCCTCGGACAGGGGGACACCGGGGAGCTGTTTTTT,CASSLLGQGDTGELFF
TRBV3-1/TRBV3-2,TRBJ2-1,-,-,TGTGCCAGCAGCCAAGATAGGAGTAGTGAGCAGTTCTTC,CASSQDRSSEQFF
TRBV11-2,TRBJ2-1,-,-,TGTGCCAGCAGCTTAGATACAACGGGAGTCTACAATGAGCAGTTCTTC,CASSLDTTGVYNEQFF
TRBV3-1/TRBV3-2,TRBJ2-7,-,few,TGTGCCAGCAGCCAAGCCGCGGGCGGGATTCACTCCTACGAGCAGTACTTC,CASSQAAGGIHSYEQYF
TRBV19,TRBJ1-5,-,-,TGTGCCAGTAGTATGACTAGCAATCAGCCCCAGCATTTT,CASSMTSNQPQHF
TRBV9,TRBJ2-7,TRBD2,once,TGTGCCAGCAGCGTAGGTGAAGCGGGAGACTCCTACGAGCAGTACTTC,CASSVGEAGDSYEQYF
TRBV24-1,TRBJ2-3,-,-,TGTGCCACCAGTCAAGCAGATACGCAGTATTTT,CATSQADTQYF
TRBV19,TRBJ1-1,-,-,TGTGCCAGTAGTATAGCAGGCCGGTATAACACTGAAGCTTTCTTT,CASSIAGRYNTEAFF
TRBV5-5,TRBJ1-1,-,-,TGTGCCAGCCTGCCGGGACCTAACACTGAAGCTTTCTTT,CASLPGPNTEAFF
TRBV11-2,TRBJ2-2,TRBD2,-,TGTGCCAGCAGCGCCGGACTAGCGGGCACCGGGGAGCTGTTTTTT,CASSAGLAGTGELFF
TRBV4-2,TRBJ1-2,-,few,TGTGCCAGCAGCCAAGACTCTGGGGGTCGTGGCTACACCTTC,CASSQDSGGRGYTF
TRBV3-1/TRBV3-2,TRBJ2-1,-,-,TGTGCCAGCAGCCTGCTCCGTAGCCTGGGATACAATGAGCAGTTCTTC,CASSLLRSLGYNEQFF
TRBV7-2,TRBJ1-4,TRBD1,-,TGTGCCAGCAGCCCAAGACAGGGGGCGGTTGAAAAACTGTTTTTT,CASSPRQGAVEKLFF
TRBV19,TRBJ2-1,TRBD2,-,TGTGCCAGTAGTACATCCCCTAGCGGAGACCCCTACAATGAGCAGTTCTTC,CASSTSPSGDPYNEQFF
TRBV5-1,TRBJ1-1,TRBD1,-,TGCGCCAGCAGCCAGACAGGGAGAGGAAACACTGAAGCTTTCTTT,CASSQTGRGNTEAFF
TRBV11-2,TRBJ1-4,-,-,TGTGCCAGCAGCTCTCAAGATAATGTTCGAAAACTGTTTTTT,CASSSQDNVRKLFF
TRBV11-2,TRBJ2-1,TRBD2,-,TGTGCCAGCAGCTTCCCCCCCTGGGCGGGAGGGACCAATGAGCAGTTCTTC,CASSFPPWAGGTNEQFF
TRBV5-6,TRBJ2-6,TRBD1,-,TGTGCCAGCAGCAGAACAGACAGGGGTTCTGGGGCCAACGTCCTGACTTTC,CASSRTDRGSGANVLTF
TRBV15,TRBJ2-3,-,-,TGTGCCACCAAACTAGATGGGAGGATCTTCGGGGATACGCAGTATTTT,CATKLDGRIFGDTQYF
TRBV5-8,TRBJ2-2,TRBD2,-,TGTGCCAGCAGCTCAATAGCGGGAAACACCGGGGAGCTGTTTTTT,CASSSIAGNTGELFF
TRBV2,TRBJ1-2,TRBD1,-,TGTGCCAGCAGTGGTCCGACAGGGCCTCAGGGCTACACCTTC,CASSGPTGPQGYTF
TRBV7-2,TRBJ1-2,-,once,TGTGCCAGCAGCCCCTTACGGGGGGGGAACTATGGCTACACCTTC,CASSPLRGGNYGYTF
TRBV7-9,TRBJ2-7,-,once,TGTGCCAGCAGCTTAGACCGCTTATTGTACTTC,CASSLDRLLYF
TRBV18,TRBJ1-1,TRBD1,once,TGTGCCAGCTCACCCGGACAGGCGAACACTGAAGCTTTCTTT,CASSPGQANTEAFF
TRBV25-1,TRBJ1-2,-,-,TGTGCCAGCTCGAGGGAAGGTCGGGCGTCCGGCTACACCTTC,CASSREGRASGYTF
TRBV7-9,TRBJ2-3,-,-,TGTGCCAGCAGCTTAGTAGGCATGGATACGCAGTATTTT,CASSLVGMDTQYF
TRBV27,TRBJ2-7,TRBD1,-,TGTGCCAGCAGTTTATCGACAGGGGGCTACGAGCAGTACTTC,CASSLSTGGYEQYF